One sample yielded the 29 T cell receptor beta chains listed below, sequenced in a study of Ad26.COV2.S vaccination and SARS-CoV-2 variants. Using immunoSEQ multiplex PCR, the repertoire was profiled, and TCRdb retains in-frame clones only, with some absent. The data show approximately 300,000 clones, with approximately 86% seen just once and more than 1.5% held by the top ten. Indicated treatment: approximately 18 received Ad26.COV2.S at low or high dose, single or two shots; 5 received placebo; per-sample allocation not given. The investigators took samples on day 63 after the first vaccine or placebo injection. The sample in question was peripheral blood, obtained in a trial of Ad26.COV2.S vaccine versus placebo. The receptors here all came from a person aged 18-65 years who received the Ad26.COV2.S COVID-19 vaccine or a placebo.

The gene calls are TRBV7-6 and TRBJ1-3, with a possible D match to TRBD1 (5 bases). The CDR3 extends over 16 amino acids. Per the germline V gene, CDR1 is SGHVS and CDR2 is FNYEAQ. With 5 bases removed from V and 4 bases from J, the gap between germline ends came to 18 bases. The CDR3 DNA sequence: TGTGCCAGCAGCCGAGGAAGTCAGGGAATCGGAAACACCATATATTTT. This sequence encodes CASSRGSQGIGNTIYF.

This chain joins TRBV5-4 and TRBJ1-1; TRBD1 matches at 8 bases. This CDR3 is built from 15 residues. J lost 4 bases, V lost 2 bases, and 7 bases had no gene match. Germline values: CDR1 SGHNT, CDR2 YYREEE (reference sequence). The CDR3 reads CASSFNRGVGTEAFF. The CDR3 DNA is TGTGCCAGCAGCTTTAACAGGGGGGTTGGCACTGAAGCTTTCTTT. The whole variable domain, remainder taken from reference TRBV5-4 and TRBJ1-1, is ETGVTQSPTHLIKTRGQQVTLRCSSQSGHNTVSWYQQALGQGPQFIFQYYREEENGRGNFPPRFSGLQFPNYSSELNVNALELDDSALYLCASSFNRGVGTEAFFGQGTRLTVV.

The chain combines TRBV18 with TRBJ1-2, with 8 bases lining up with TRBD1. Germline CDR1 reads KGHSH; CDR2 reads LQKENI. This CDR3 is 13 amino acids long. Trimming at V came to 3 bases and at J to 8 bases, leaving 5 bases not matched to a gene. The CDR3 region is CASSPGQEQGYTF. In nucleotides, the CDR3 is TGTGCCAGCTCACCGGGACAGGAGCAGGGCTACACCTTC.

The J gene is TRBJ1-5, the V gene TRBV19, with 7 bases identical to TRBD1. V was clipped by 3 bases and J by 9 bases; unmatched bases: 11. Germline V CDR1 and CDR2: LNHDA, SQIVND (reference sequence). The CDR3 covers 15 residues. In DNA, the CDR3 is TGTGCCAGTAGTATGGGAGGGGGCAGGAGGGGGCCCCAGCATTTT. Translating it yields CASSMGGGRRGPQHF.

This chain connects TRBV5-1 to TRBJ1-5, with 7 bases aligning to TRBD1. The CDR3 totals 13 residues. Per germline, CDR1 SGHRS and CDR2 YFSETQ. The V and J ends lost 4 bases and 6 bases, in that order; junction bases with no gene match: 4. The CDR3 reads CASSPNRGQPQHF. The DNA of the CDR3 is TGCGCCAGCAGCCCCAACAGGGGTCAGCCCCAGCATTTT.

This chain joins TRBV27 and TRBJ1-2; the D gene is possibly TRBD1 (5 bases). CDR1 is MNHEY, CDR2 SMNVEV, per germline (reference sequence). Trimming removed 6 bases from V and 4 bases from J, with 15 bases in between. The CDR3 sequence is 14 residues long. For the CDR3, the DNA is TGTGCCAGCAGCCCCGAACCGGGGCTCTATGGCTACACCTTC. Translation gives CASSPEPGLYGYTF.

This clone was seen a few times. This chain connects TRBV19 to TRBJ1-1, with 9 positions matching TRBD1. J lost 6 bases, V lost 5 bases, and 13 bases had no gene match. Germline V gives CDR1 LNHDA, CDR2 SQIVND (reference sequence). CDR3 length: 16 amino acids. The chain's CDR3 is CASSPRRGQGTPEAFF. As DNA, the CDR3 is TGTGCCAGTAGTCCCCGACGGGGACAGGGAACCCCTGAAGCTTTCTTT.

The chain links TRBV6-5 to TRBJ1-5; D is unresolved. The germline V and J ends were trimmed by 0 bases and 3 bases, with 9 bases remaining between them. Germline V lookup: CDR1 MNHEY, CDR2 SVGAGI. The CDR3 is 15 residues long. As DNA, the CDR3 is TGTGCCAGCAGTTACTCCGACACAGACAATCAGCCCCAGCATTTT. Residues: CASSYSDTDNQPQHF.

This clone was recorded only once. This chain uses TRBV5-1 with TRBJ1-1; D is ambiguous. The CDR3 is 14 amino acids. Germline-derived CDR1 and CDR2 are SGHRS and YFSETQ. Deletions cut 4 bases from V and 5 bases from J, with 15 bases between. CDR3 nucleotides: TGCGCCAGCAGCGCTAGGACGGCTGGAACTGAAGCTTTCTTT. It translates to CASSARTAGTEAFF. The full variable domain, rest sourced from reference TRBV5-1 and TRBJ1-1, is KAGVTQTPRYLIKTRGQQVTLSCSPISGHRSVSWYQQTPGQGLQFLFEYFSETQRNKGNFPGRFSGRQFSNSRSEMNVSTLELGDSALYLCASSARTAGTEAFFGQGTRLTVV.

The chain links TRBV18 to TRBJ2-5, with 7 bases that match TRBD1. Trimming cost V 3 bases and J 2 bases; bases outside gene matches: 6. The CDR3 consists of 15 residues. Germline V gene data show CDR1 as KGHSH and CDR2 as LQKENI. The CDR3 protein is CASSPGQGEQETQYF. CDR3 DNA sequence: TGTGCCAGCTCACCGGGGCAGGGGGAACAAGAGACCCAGTACTTC.

This clone has just a few counts. This sequence joins TRBV6-5 and TRBJ1-6; D may be TRBD1 (6 bases). Germline CDR1 reads MNHEY; CDR2 reads SVGAGI. V gave up 6 bases and J gave up 8 bases, with 8 bases separating them. This CDR3 is 12 amino acids long. The DNA of the CDR3 is TGTGCCAGCAGGGACAGTGATTCACCCCTCCACTTT. It yields the protein CASRDSDSPLHF.

The CDR3: CASSQLPGGASPLHF. The CDR3 DNA reads as TGCGCCAGCAGCCAGCTCCCGGGGGGAGCCTCACCCCTCCACTTT. The chain joins TRBV4-3 to TRBJ1-6; D might be TRBD1 (5 bases). The CDR3 contains 15 residues. V lost 3 bases and J lost 10, with 16 bases in between. The germline CDR1 and CDR2 sequences are LGHNA and YSLEER.

CDR3 protein: CASSPQGTGNTIYF. The CDR3 nucleotides read TGTGCCAGCTCACCTCAGGGTACTGGAAACACCATATATTTT. The genes are TRBV18 and TRBJ1-3; tentative D call: TRBD1 (5 bases). The CDR3 covers 14 residues. V lost 3 bases, J lost 2 bases, and 8 bases lay in between. The V gene's germline CDR1 is KGHSH and CDR2 LQKENI.

The chain carries TRBV2 and TRBJ1-2, with D possibly matching TRBD1 (5 bases). Trimming stripped 6 bases from V and 5 bases from J, with 13 bases between. The CDR3 is 13 residues long. Germline CDR1 and CDR2: SNHLY and FYNNEI. CDR3 region: CASSVTVRYGYTF. The DNA of the CDR3 is TGTGCCAGCAGCGTGACAGTTCGGTATGGCTACACCTTC.

The rearrangement links TRBV6-2 or TRBV6-3 to TRBJ2-7, with D perhaps assigned TRBD1 or TRBD2 (5 bases each). Germline CDR1 MNHEY, CDR2 SVGEGT. This CDR3 spans 14 amino acids. The V gene lost 6 bases and the J gene lost 0 bases, with 12 bases spanning the gap. The CDR3 spells CASRPRDHSYEQYF. CDR3 DNA sequence: TGTGCCAGCAGACCTAGGGACCACTCCTACGAGCAGTACTTC.

J is TRBJ2-7 and V is TRBV5-6; 7 bases agree with TRBD2. The germline CDR1 and CDR2 sequences are SGHDT and YYEEEE. Germline trimming cut 4 bases from V and 4 bases from J; bases unmatched to any gene: 5. The CDR3 covers 13 residues. CDR3 sequence (DNA): TGTGCCAGCAGCCAGACTAGCAGGTACGAGCAGTACTTC. It encodes CASSQTSRYEQYF.

The chain combines TRBV5-1 with TRBJ1-1, with D tentatively TRBD1 (5 bases). This CDR3 has 13 amino acids. Germline V gives CDR1 SGHRS, CDR2 YFSETQ. Trimming removed 5 bases at V and 1 base at J, with 9 bases between. Here the CDR3 reads CASSDSQNTEAFF. As DNA, the CDR3 is TGCGCCAGCAGTGACAGCCAGAACACTGAAGCTTTCTTT.

CDR3 bases: TGTGCCAGCAGCGCCGGGACTCCGGGGGGCCAGCCCCAGCATTTT. Translated: CASSAGTPGGQPQHF. The chain carries TRBV6-5 and TRBJ1-5; the D gene is possibly TRBD1 (6 bases). The CDR3 covers 15 residues. Germline V gene data show CDR1 as MNHEY and CDR2 as SVGAGI. V was pared by 6 bases and J by 7 bases, with 19 bases between.

This chain links TRBV4-3 with TRBJ2-7; TRBD2 might be the D (6 bases). V was shortened by 0 bases and J by 4 bases, with 19 bases between the two germline ends. CDR1 is LGHNA, CDR2 YSLEER, per germline. The CDR3 has 17 amino acids. The CDR3 coding sequence is TGCGCCAGCAGCCAAGAATCCCTAGGACTACTTGGGTACGAGCAGTACTTC. It encodes CASSQESLGLLGYEQYF.

The J gene is TRBJ1-6, the V gene TRBV7-6; unclear D gene. Germline V gene lookup returns CDR1 SGHVS and CDR2 FNYEAQ. Trimming left V 1 base short and J 6 bases short, with 4 bases between. The CDR3 spans 13 residues. The CDR3 DNA is TGTGCCAGCAGCTTAGAACTTAATTCACCCCTCCACTTT. Amino acid sequence: CASSLELNSPLHF.

The CDR3 DNA reads as TGTGCCAGCAGTGCCGGGACAGGGGTCTCCTACGAGCAGTACTTC. As protein: CASSAGTGVSYEQYF. V gene TRBV2 combines with J gene TRBJ2-7; the match to TRBD1 covers 10 bases. Germline loops: CDR1 SNHLY, CDR2 FYNNEI. V shed 4 bases, J shed 0 bases, and the junction held 3 bases outside the gene matches. The CDR3 covers 15 residues.

The chain employs TRBV10-3 and TRBJ1-4; D may be TRBD1 (5 bases). The CDR3 is 14 residues long. The germline CDR1 and CDR2 sequences are ENHRY and SYGVKD. V was clipped by 11 bases and J by 7 bases, with 20 bases between them. In DNA, the CDR3 is TGTGCCTCGATGGCGGGACCTGGGGGTGAAAAACTGTTTTTT. Protein sequence: CASMAGPGGEKLFF.

This clone was counted a single time. The J gene is TRBJ1-2, the V gene TRBV5-5, with unresolved D. The CDR3 consists of 13 residues. The V end lost 2 bases, the J end lost 4 bases, and 9 bases lay between the germline ends. Germline CDR1 and CDR2: SGHKS and YYEKEE (reference sequence). CDR3 sequence reads: CASSFGPSYGYTF. DNA for the CDR3: TGTGCCAGCAGCTTTGGACCGAGCTATGGCTACACCTTC. Using reference TRBV5-5 and TRBJ1-2 for the parts outside the CDR3, the full variable domain is DAGVTQSPTHLIKTRGQQVTLRCSPISGHKSVSWYQQVLGQGPQFIFQYYEKEERGRGNFPDRFSARQFPNYSSELNVNALLLGDSALYLCASSFGPSYGYTFGSGTRLTVV.

The CDR3 region has the DNA TGTGCCAGCAGCTTAGAAGGGATTAGCTCCTACGAGCAGTACTTC. It specifies CASSLEGISSYEQYF. The chain has TRBV7-9 and TRBJ2-7, with no clear D. CDR3 length: 15 amino acids. V shed 1 base and J shed 0 bases, with 10 bases lying between them. Germline loops: CDR1 SEHNR, CDR2 FQNEAQ (reference sequence).

The chain is built from TRBV6-1 and TRBJ1-2; 10 bases align to TRBD1. CDR1 and CDR2 (germline): MNHNS, SASEGT. The trim removed 6 bases at V and 7 bases at J, leaving 2 bases unmatched. The CDR3 is made up of 12 amino acids. DNA for the CDR3: TGTGCCAGCAGGACAGGGGGCTTTGGCTACACCTTC. Its translation: CASRTGGFGYTF.

This clone was seen only once. V and J are TRBV4-3 and TRBJ1-1; D call uncertain. The CDR3 is 15 amino acids. With 0 bases removed from V and 1 base from J, the gap between germline ends came to 9 bases. Germline V gene sequence: CDR1 LGHNA, CDR2 YSLEER. CDR3 region: CASSQELARNTEAFF. DNA for the CDR3: TGCGCCAGCAGCCAAGAACTGGCCAGGAACACTGAAGCTTTCTTT.

This clone has only a few counts. V is TRBV30 and J is TRBJ1-2; possibly TRBD1 for D (5 bases). Looked up from germline, CDR1 is GTSNPN and CDR2 is SVGIG (reference sequence). Deletions cut 0 bases from V and 4 bases from J, with 9 bases between. This CDR3 spans 13 amino acids. The DNA of the CDR3 is TGTGCCTGGAGTGTAGGGGACCCCTATGGCTACACCTTC. Translated, it gives CAWSVGDPYGYTF.

This chain links TRBV5-1 with TRBJ2-3, with 10 nucleotides matching TRBD2. The V gene's germline CDR1 is SGHRS and CDR2 YFSETQ. The ends lost 4 bases at V and 5 bases at J; junction bases unmatched: 13. The CDR3 has 17 residues. The DNA of the CDR3 is TGCGCCAGCAGCCGGATGATTCTAGCGGGGGAGGGAGATACGCAGTATTTT. Translation: CASSRMILAGEGDTQYF.

This rearrangement joins TRBV7-2 to TRBJ1-5, with no clear D. Germline values: CDR1 SGHTA, CDR2 FQGNSA. Trimming stripped 3 bases from V and 6 bases from J, with 9 bases between. The CDR3 spans 13 residues. In DNA, the CDR3 is TGTGCCAGCAGCTTCGCAGTAGGTCAGCCCCAGCATTTT. It translates to CASSFAVGQPQHF.